The entry that follows covers one T cell receptor beta chain sequence. Profiling relied on immunoSEQ multiplex PCR, and the TCRdb table lists in-frame clones only, not all of them. Among more than 250,000 clones listed, approximately 90% were seen once. These data belong to a study of blood T cell repertoires in COVID-19. Overall study context: Acute and convalescent COVID-19 samples came from the United States, Italy and Spain.

Participants were aged about 18 to 100 years from 24 US areas. Cohort placement rested on clinical history that participants reported themselves. Before being deemed recovered, Cohort 3 donors had two negative PCRs, clearance, or symptom resolution. Trimming took off 6 bases at V and 2 bases at J, with 19 bases between the two ends. CDR3 length: 16 residues. Germline CDR1 reads LNHDA; CDR2 reads SQIVND (reference sequence). Sequenced material: PBMCs or T cells enriched from blood (not recorded which). The TCR originated in a woman under 30 who had recovered from COVID-19. This chain links TRBV19 with TRBJ2-5; D may be TRBD2 (6 bases). DNA for the CDR3: TGTGCCAGTAGACCAACCTCGGGACTGACTCAAGAGACCCAGTACTTC. Translating gives CASRPTSGLTQETQYF.